This entry concerns a single T cell receptor beta chain. Its specificity is unknown. The sample comes from a study of cytomegalovirus exposure and HLA in healthy donors. CDR3 length: 13 amino acids. Germline values: CDR1 SGHRS, CDR2 YFSETQ. The V end was cut by 3 bases, the J end by 0 bases, with 6 bases between. Participants comprised healthy donors of bone marrow. Study-wide results and caveats: Most TCR beta V segments were productive about 87% or about 30% of the time in an earlier analysis.

It was with 60 Vbeta and 13 Jbeta primers that the PCR ran. Assay used: immunoSEQ multiplex PCR; TCRdb lists only in-frame clones, some missing. The sample consists of 58,000 or so clones, roughly 71% of them appearing once. Sequenced sample: PBMCs. This TCR derives from a man aged 45-60 years in good health and CMV-seropositive. V and J are TRBV5-1 and TRBJ1-1, with unresolved D. DNA for the CDR3: TGCGCCAGCAGCTCGCAGATGAACACTGAAGCTTTCTTT. It translates to CASSSQMNTEAFF.